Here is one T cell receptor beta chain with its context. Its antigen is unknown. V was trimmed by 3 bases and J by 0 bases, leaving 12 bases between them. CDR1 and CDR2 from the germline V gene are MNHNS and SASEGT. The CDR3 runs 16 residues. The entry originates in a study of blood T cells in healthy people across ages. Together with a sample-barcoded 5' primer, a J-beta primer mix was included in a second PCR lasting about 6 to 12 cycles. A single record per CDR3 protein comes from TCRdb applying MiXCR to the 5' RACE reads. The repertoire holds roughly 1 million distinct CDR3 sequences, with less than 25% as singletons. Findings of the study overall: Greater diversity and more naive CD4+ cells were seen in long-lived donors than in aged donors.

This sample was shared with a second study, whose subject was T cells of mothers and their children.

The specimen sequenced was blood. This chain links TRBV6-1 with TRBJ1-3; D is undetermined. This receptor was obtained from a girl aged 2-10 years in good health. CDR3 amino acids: CASSEQPGSSGNTIYF. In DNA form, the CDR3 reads TGTGCCAGCAGTGAGCAGCCAGGCAGCTCTGGAAACACCATATATTTT.